This is a list of T cell receptor beta chains from one sample in a study of control samples from healthy donors and cancer patients. TCRdb's copy holds only in-frame clones and misses some; the assay was immunoSEQ multiplex PCR. This table has 70,000 or so clones, around 84% appearing once. What was sequenced was PBMCs. Every receptor here comes from a woman between 50 and 59 years old with lung cancer. Both conserved end residues are part of each CDR3. Fields, in order: D gene, clone size, V gene, J gene, CDR3 DNA, CDR3 protein. A D gene is named only where the DNA matches it firmly. Size is stated for part of the rows, as once, few or many counts, or as a class when the clone is expanded.

.	.	TRBV6-5	TRBJ2-7	TGTGCCACATCCGACACGGGACAAGTCTCCTACGAGCAGTACTTC	CATSDTGQVSYEQYF
.	.	TRBV6-5	TRBJ2-7	TGTGCCAGCAGCCATGCAGGGCAGCAGTACTTC	CASSHAGQQYF
.	.	TRBV3-1/TRBV3-2	TRBJ1-1	TGTGCCAGCAGCCCCCGACGGAGGGGGAACACTGAAGCTTTCTTT	CASSPRRRGNTEAFF
.	.	TRBV9	TRBJ1-2	TGTGCCAGCAGCGTAGAGGACAGCGCCTTGGGTGGCTACACCTTC	CASSVEDSALGGYTF
TRBD1	.	TRBV7-2	TRBJ1-6	TGTGCCAGCAGCCCAGTGGGGACAGGGGGCTCACCCCTCCACTTT	CASSPVGTGGSPLHF
TRBD1	once	TRBV2	TRBJ1-5	TGTGCCAGCAGTGAACAAGGGACAGGGCAACAGCCCCAGCATTTT	CASSEQGTGQQPQHF
.	.	TRBV7-9	TRBJ2-5	TGTGCCAGCAGCTGGACAGCGTCGCAAGAGACCCAGTACTTC	CASSWTASQETQYF
TRBD1	.	TRBV2	TRBJ1-2	TGTGCCAGCAGAGAGCAGACAGGGGGGGATGGCTACACCTTC	CASREQTGGDGYTF
.	few	TRBV11-3	TRBJ1-1	TGTGCCAGCAGCTTAGATCCTGGGAGGACTGAAGCTTTCTTT	CASSLDPGRTEAFF
.	.	TRBV18	TRBJ1-5	TGTGCCAGCTCACCAGCCGATCAGCCCCAGCATTTT	CASSPADQPQHF
.	.	TRBV7-3	TRBJ2-2	TGTGCCAGCAGCCGCGACTGGACCAACACCGGGGAGCTGTTTTTT	CASSRDWTNTGELFF
.	.	TRBV6-5	TRBJ1-1	TGTGCCAGCAGTGACTCAAGGACAGCAGGGTTGGACGCTTTCTTT	CASSDSRTAGLDAFF
TRBD1	.	TRBV19	TRBJ1-1	TGTGCCAGTAGTATAACGACAGGGCCCTTGAACACTGAAGCTTTCTTT	CASSITTGPLNTEAFF
.	once	TRBV3-1/TRBV3-2	TRBJ2-3	TGTGCCAGCAGCCCCGTAGATTCTAGCACAGATACGCAGTATTTT	CASSPVDSSTDTQYF
.	.	TRBV4-2	TRBJ2-7	TGTGCCAGCAGCCAAGATCCGAGGGGCCAGCAGTACTTC	CASSQDPRGQQYF
.	.	TRBV5-1	TRBJ1-5	TGCGCCAGCAGCCGGGAGGGGGGCAATCAGCCCCAGCATTTT	CASSREGGNQPQHF
.	.	TRBV6-5	TRBJ1-6	TGTGCCAGCAGTTACGGACAGCTATATAATTCACCCCTCCACTTT	CASSYGQLYNSPLHF
TRBD1	.	TRBV23-1	TRBJ1-1	TGCGCCAGCACTCCGGGACAGGCGAACACTGAAGCTTTCTTT	CASTPGQANTEAFF
.	.	TRBV28	TRBJ2-5	TGTGCCAGCAGTTTGGGGGGGACAGAACAAGAGACCCAGTACTTC	CASSLGGTEQETQYF
TRBD1	.	TRBV4-3	TRBJ1-2	TGCGCCAGCAGCCAAGAAGTGGGCAACCGGGACAGTTATGGCTACACCTTC	CASSQEVGNRDSYGYTF